Given below is one T cell receptor beta chain in context. Its antigen is still unknown. This specimen belongs to a study of beta chain features in type 1 diabetes. Overall study results and limits: Researchers cautioned that cDNA sequencing could over-represent cells with high TCR expression.

Purities over 98% were achieved in all sorted populations. Trimming at V came to 2 bases and at J to 3 bases, leaving 4 bases not matched to a gene. In germline, CDR1 is MDHEN, CDR2 SYDVKM. This CDR3 has 16 amino acids. Reverse transcription of all isolated RNA meant that expressed TCRB transcripts were sequenced. Assay used: immunoSEQ multiplex PCR; TCRdb lists only in-frame clones, some missing. The sample yields just under 150,000 clones, more than 9% seen once. The specimen sequenced was naive CD4+ T cells from blood. The receptor comes from a young man in good health. V is TRBV28 and J is TRBJ2-2, with 9 bases identical to TRBD1. This chain's CDR3 is CASSLTRQGDTGELFF. Here the CDR3 DNA reads TGTGCCAGCAGTTTAACGAGACAGGGGGACACCGGGGAGCTGTTTTTT.